This T cell receptor (beta chain) derives from a study of blood T cell repertoires in COVID-19. Looking at the study overall: From T cells, B-cell-depleted T cells, or PBMCs came the material, which was cDNA or gDNA.

Enrolment of Seattle patients took place during active infection, and they were followed longitudinally. The authors' processing: Cell counts per sample came from amplifying reference gene primers. Data came from immunoSEQ multiplex PCR; TCRdb stores just in-frame clones and leaves some out. D and trimming come from the DNA, and the V and J calls and clone size come from that table. The sample holds fewer than 350,000 clones, 90% seen once. The receptor comes from a woman aged 30 to 39 with COVID-19, enrolled during active disease. The sequenced sample consisted of peripheral blood.

CDR3 nucleotide sequence: TGTGCCAGCAGCTGGGGACTAGCGGGAGTGGCCGGGGAGCTGTTTTTT. Protein product: CASSWGLAGVAGELFF. The V call is TRBV11-1, the J call TRBJ2-2, with 14 bases fitting TRBD2. In germline, CDR1 is SGHAT, CDR2 FQDESV (reference sequence). Unmatched junction bases numbered 4, after V lost 4 bases and J lost 6 bases. This CDR3 contains 16 residues. Looking up the rest from reference TRBV11-1 and TRBJ2-2 gives the full variable domain: EAEVAQSPRYKITEKSQAVAFWCDPISGHATLYWYRQILGQGPELLVQFQDESVVDDSQLPKDRFSAERLKGVDSTLKIQPAELGDSAMYLCASSWGLAGVAGELFFGEGSRLTVL.